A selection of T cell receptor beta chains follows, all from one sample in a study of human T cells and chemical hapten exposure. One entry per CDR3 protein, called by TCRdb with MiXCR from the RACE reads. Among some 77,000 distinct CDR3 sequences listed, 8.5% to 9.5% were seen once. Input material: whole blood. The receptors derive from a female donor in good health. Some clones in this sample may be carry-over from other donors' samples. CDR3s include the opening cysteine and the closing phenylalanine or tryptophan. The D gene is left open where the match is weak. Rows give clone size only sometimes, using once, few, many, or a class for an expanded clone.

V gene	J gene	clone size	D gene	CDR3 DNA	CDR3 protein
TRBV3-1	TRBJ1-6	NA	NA	TGTGCCAGCAGCAGATCTGGCCCTCGTGGGACCCTCCACTTT	CASSRSGPRGTLHF
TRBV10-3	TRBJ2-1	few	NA	TGTGCCCTACGCGAGGGGGGGTTTGCTGATGAGCAGTTCTTC	CALREGGFADEQFF
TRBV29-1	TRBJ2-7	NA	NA	TGCAGCGTTGGATTACAGAGAGAGCAGTACTTC	CSVGLQREQYF
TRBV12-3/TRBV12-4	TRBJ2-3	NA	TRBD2	TGTGCCAGCAGTTTGTTTCGTGGGAGCGGGGGGGCCAGCGCAGATACGCAGTATTTT	CASSLFRGSGGASADTQYF
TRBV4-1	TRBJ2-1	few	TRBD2	TGCGCCAGCAGCCAAGAATCAATGGGAGGGTCGCGGCTAGCGGCAAATGAGCAGTTCTTC	CASSQESMGGSRLAANEQFF
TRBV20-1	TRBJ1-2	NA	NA	TGCAGTGTTTCATTCGGCGTTAACTATGGCTACACCTTC	CSVSFGVNYGYTF
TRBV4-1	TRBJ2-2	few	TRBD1	TGCGCCAGCAGCCAAGTCATCCAGGGGGCGAACACCGGGGAGCTGTTTTTT	CASSQVIQGANTGELFF
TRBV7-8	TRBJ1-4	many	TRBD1	TGTGCCAGCAGCCTACGAATCGGGACAGGGGTCCCTAATGAAAAACTGTTTTTT	CASSLRIGTGVPNEKLFF
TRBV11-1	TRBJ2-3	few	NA	TGTGCCACCTTGGAGGGCTCGAGAACAGATACGCAGTATTTT	CATLEGSRTDTQYF
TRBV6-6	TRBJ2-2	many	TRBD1	TGTGCCAGCAGTTACCCGCAGGGGGCCTACACCGGGGAGCTGTTTTTT	CASSYPQGAYTGELFF
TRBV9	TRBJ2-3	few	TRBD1	TGTGCCAGCAGCGTAGAAGGGGGCGCTTCCCCCACAGATACGCAGTATTTT	CASSVEGGASPTDTQYF
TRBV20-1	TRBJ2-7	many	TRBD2	TGCAGTGCTAAAACCCCAGCGGGGGGGCATAAAGACTCCTACGAGCAGTACTTC	CSAKTPAGGHKDSYEQYF
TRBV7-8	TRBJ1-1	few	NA	TGTGCCAGCAGTCGATACGGGTCAGGAGGGACTGAAGCTTTCTTT	CASSRYGSGGTEAFF
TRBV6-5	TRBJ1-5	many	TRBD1	TGTGCCAGCAGTTCCGCAGGGGGATACCAGCCCCAGCATTTT	CASSSAGGYQPQHF
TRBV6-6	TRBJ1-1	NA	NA	TGTGCCAGCAGTAGAGTAGGGACTGAAGCTTTCTTT	CASSRVGTEAFF
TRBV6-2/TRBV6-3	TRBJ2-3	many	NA	TGTGCCACGTGTCTGCGGGGCGTCGCCACAGATACGCAGTATTTT	CATCLRGVATDTQYF
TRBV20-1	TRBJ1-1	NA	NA	TGCAGTGCTAGTGTCGGGTCAGCGATTACCGAAGCTTTCTTT	CSASVGSAITEAFF
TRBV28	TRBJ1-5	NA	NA	TGTGCCAGCAGTTCTCGAAAGGGTTACAATCAGCCCCAGCATTTT	CASSSRKGYNQPQHF
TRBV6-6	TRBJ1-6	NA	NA	TGTGCCAGCAGTCGGGACACTTATTCACCCCTCCACTTT	CASSRDTYSPLHF
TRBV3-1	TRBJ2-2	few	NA	TGTGCCAGCAGCCAAGGTCCACCGAACACCGGGGAGCTGTTTTTT	CASSQGPPNTGELFF
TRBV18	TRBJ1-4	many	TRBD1	TGTGCCAGCTCACCAACAGGGGCAACTAATGAAAAACTGTTTTTT	CASSPTGATNEKLFF
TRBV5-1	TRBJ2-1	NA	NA	TGCGCCAGCAGCCTAGGCGTGATTCTTTACAATGAGCAGTTCTTC	CASSLGVILYNEQFF
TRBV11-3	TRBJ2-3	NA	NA	TGTGCCAGCAGCTTAGATCGGGATACGCAGTATTTT	CASSLDRDTQYF
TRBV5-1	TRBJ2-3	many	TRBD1	TGCGCCAGCAGCTTGGAGACAGGGGGCTCAGATACGCAGTATTTT	CASSLETGGSDTQYF
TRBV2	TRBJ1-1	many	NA	TGTGCCAGCAGCTCGACAGAAAACACTGAAGCTTTCTTT	CASSSTENTEAFF
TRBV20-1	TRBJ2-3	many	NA	TGCAGTGCTAGCGACAGCACAGATACGCAGTATTTT	CSASDSTDTQYF
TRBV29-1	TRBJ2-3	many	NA	TGCAGCGTTGTTTGGACTTGGGGACGGGGCACAGATACGCAGTATTTT	CSVVWTWGRGTDTQYF
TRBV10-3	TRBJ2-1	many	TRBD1	TGTGCCATGCGCCGGGACAGGGCTGCCAATGAGCAGTTCTTC	CAMRRDRAANEQFF
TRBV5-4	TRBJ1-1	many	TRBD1	TGTGCCAGCAGCCGGCAAGGGGGCATTGACACTGAAGCTTTCTTT	CASSRQGGIDTEAFF
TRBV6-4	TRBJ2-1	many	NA	TGTGCCAGCAGTGAGGGGGGCTCCTACAATGAGCAGTTCTTC	CASSEGGSYNEQFF
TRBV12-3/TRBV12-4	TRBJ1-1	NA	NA	TGTGCCAGCAGTTTAGGGCTCGCTGAAGCTTTCTTT	CASSLGLAEAFF
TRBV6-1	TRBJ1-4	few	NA	TGTGCCACCTACCTCCGGGGCATTAATGAAAAACTGTTTTTT	CATYLRGINEKLFF
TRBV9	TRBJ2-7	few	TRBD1	TGTGCCAGCAGCTCCCGACCCGAGCCGACAGGGGACTACGAGCAGTACTTC	CASSSRPEPTGDYEQYF
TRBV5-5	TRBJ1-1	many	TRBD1	TGTGCCAGCAGCCCTGGGACAGTAAACACTGAAGCTTTCTTT	CASSPGTVNTEAFF
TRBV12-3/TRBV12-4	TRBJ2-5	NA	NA	TGTGCCAGCAGTACTGGACTAACCCAAGAGACCCAGTACTTC	CASSTGLTQETQYF
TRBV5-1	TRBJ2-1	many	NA	TGCGCCAGCAGCTTGGCCCCACAGCCACGATCCTACAATGAGCAGTTCTTC	CASSLAPQPRSYNEQFF
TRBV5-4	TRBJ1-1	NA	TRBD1	TGTGCCAGCAGCTCTAAGGGGGCGACTGAAGCTTTCTTT	CASSSKGATEAFF
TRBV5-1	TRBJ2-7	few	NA	TGCGCCAGCAGCGCACGACAGGCCACGGAGCAGTACTTC	CASSARQATEQYF
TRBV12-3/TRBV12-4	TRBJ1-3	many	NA	TGTGCCAGCAGTTTTGCGGGGGCTGGAAACACCATATATTTT	CASSFAGAGNTIYF
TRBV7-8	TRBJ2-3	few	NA	TGTGCCAGCAGCTTATCAGAAGATACGCAGTATTTT	CASSLSEDTQYF
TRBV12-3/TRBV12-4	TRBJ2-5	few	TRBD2	TGTGCCAGCAGGCGGGAGCGGGAGACCCAGTACTTC	CASRRERETQYF
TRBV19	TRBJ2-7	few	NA	TGTGCCAGTAGTATTTTGGCACAAAACTCCTACGAGCAGTACTTC	CASSILAQNSYEQYF
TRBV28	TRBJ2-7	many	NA	TGTACAACGGCGAGGAGCTCCTACGAGCAGTACTTC	CTTARSSYEQYF
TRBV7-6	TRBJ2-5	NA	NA	TGTGCCAGCAGCTTAGAGGTTTTGGGTAACCAGTACTTC	CASSLEVLGNQYF
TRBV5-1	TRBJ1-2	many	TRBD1	TGCGCCAGCAGCTTGGATATTAGGGAGGGGGCCGGCTACACCTTC	CASSLDIREGAGYTF
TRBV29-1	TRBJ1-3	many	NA	TGCAGCGTCCGGCCAGGAGGGACGAACTCTGGAAACACCATATATTTT	CSVRPGGTNSGNTIYF
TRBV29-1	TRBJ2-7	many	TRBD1	TGCAGCGTTGATTCTGGGACAGGGGGCTACGAGCAGTACTTC	CSVDSGTGGYEQYF
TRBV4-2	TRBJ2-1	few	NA	TGTGCCAGCAGTCTGCCTGGGCGTGGGGCCCCTTACAATGAGCAGTTCTTC	CASSLPGRGAPYNEQFF
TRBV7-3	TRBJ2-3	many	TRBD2	TGTGCCAGCAGCCCCGGGGGGTGGGGCACAGATACGCAGTATTTT	CASSPGGWGTDTQYF
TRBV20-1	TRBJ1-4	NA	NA	TGCAGTGCTAGATCCGGGGTGAATGAAAAACTGTTTTTT	CSARSGVNEKLFF
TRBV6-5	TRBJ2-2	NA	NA	TGTGCCAGCAGTTACGTAGGGGCCGGGGAGCTGTTTTTT	CASSYVGAGELFF
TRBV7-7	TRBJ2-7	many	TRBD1	TGTGCCAGCAGTTCCGGGACAGGGAGAACCTACGAGCAGTACTTC	CASSSGTGRTYEQYF
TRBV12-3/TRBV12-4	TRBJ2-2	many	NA	TGTGCCAGCAGTTTTTCAAGGAGGAGCACCGGGGAGCTGTTTTTT	CASSFSRRSTGELFF
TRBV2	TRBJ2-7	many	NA	TGTGCCAGCAGTGTCCGGCAGGGGTACGAGCAGTACTTC	CASSVRQGYEQYF
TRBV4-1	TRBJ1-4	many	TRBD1	TGCGCCAGCAGCCAAGGCCGGTTGACAGGGGAAAAACTGTTTTTT	CASSQGRLTGEKLFF
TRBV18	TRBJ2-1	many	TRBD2	TGTGCCAGCTCACCACCGATCCGGGGGGACTACAATGAGCAGTTCTTC	CASSPPIRGDYNEQFF
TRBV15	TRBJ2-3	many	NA	TGTGCCACCAGCAGAGAGGGGCATCGGGCAGATACGCAGTATTTT	CATSREGHRADTQYF
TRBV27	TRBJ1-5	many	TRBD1	TGTGCCAGCAGCGATTCAACAGGGGCGTCCCAGCCCCAGCATTTT	CASSDSTGASQPQHF
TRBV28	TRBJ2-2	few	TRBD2	TGTGCCAGCAGGCTCAGCGGGGGAACCGGGGAGCTGTTTTTT	CASRLSGGTGELFF
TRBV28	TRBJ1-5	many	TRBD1	TGTGCCAGCCAGGGGGCAATAATTAGCAATCAGCCCCAGCATTTT	CASQGAIISNQPQHF